The 2 T cell receptor beta chains below come from one sample, sequenced in a study of OX40 agonist ivuxolimab in advanced cancers. Using immunoSEQ multiplex PCR, the repertoire was profiled, and TCRdb retains in-frame clones only, with some absent. The table has some 77,000 clones, approximately 94% seen once. Sequencing was performed on CD4+ or CD8+ T cells sorted from blood, taken in a trial of the OX40 agonist ivuxolimab. These receptors were collected from an adult with an advanced solid tumor such as melanoma, head and neck, liver or kidney cancer.

This chain uses TRBV18 with TRBJ2-1; 11 positions match TRBD2. Unmatched junction bases numbered 3, after V lost 3 bases and J lost 2 bases. From germline, CDR1 is KGHSH and CDR2 LQKENI. The CDR3 length is 16 residues. Written as DNA, the CDR3 is TGTGCCAGCTCACCCGGGACTAGCGGCGCCTACAATGAGCAGTTCTTC. Translation gives CASSPGTSGAYNEQFF.

The chain employs TRBV11-2 and TRBJ2-6; D is possibly TRBD1 (5 bases). From germline, CDR1 is SGHAT and CDR2 FQNNGV. The ends were cut back, 1 base at V and 7 bases at J, with 11 bases in the middle. The CDR3 is made up of 15 amino acids. The CDR3 is CASSLVGVGANVLTF. The CDR3 coding sequence is TGTGCCAGCAGCTTAGTAGGGGTCGGAGCCAACGTCCTGACTTTC.